Reported below is one T cell receptor beta chain. This sample was included in a study of T cells in Graves' hyperthyroidism and ophthalmopathy. Between the trimmed V and J ends, which lost 3 bases and 7 bases, there was a span of 7 bases. The germline V gene has CDR1 DFQATT and CDR2 SNEGSKA (reference sequence). The CDR3 loop spans 10 amino acids. RNA transcripts gave rise to amplified TCR beta CDR3 regions. The HTBI set primed first-round TCR CDR3 RT-PCR. In TCRdb, the multiplex PCR reads were re-called with MiXCR into one record per CDR3 protein. The sample has about 640,000 distinct CDR3 sequences, roughly 20% seen once; the top ten hold approximately 30%. Ophthalmopathy patients had Clinical Activity Score at least 3, NOSPECS grade at least 4, duration under 3 months.

This clonotype was obtained from a man aged 25-45 years with Graves' ophthalmopathy. Sequencing used blood. The chain carries TRBV20-1 and TRBJ2-7, with unresolved D. CDR3 DNA: TGCAGTGCTAGCAAAGGAGAGCAGTACTTC. It encodes CSASKGEQYF.